This TCR beta chain emerged from a study of blood T cells in healthy people across ages. Study-wide points: The unsorted PBMCs prevented any conclusive comparison of naive versus antigen-experienced cells.

The second PCR ran about 6 to 12 cycles with a sample-barcoded 5' primer and J-beta primers. Each cDNA molecule was tagged by a template-switch adaptor with 12 random nucleotides. Each CDR3 protein is one row after TCRdb ran MiXCR on the 5' RACE reads. The top ten clones hold around 10% of a sample with around 1.5 million distinct CDR3 sequences, roughly a third of them seen once. The people who gave samples were healthy Caucasians from Russia, aged roughly 6 to 90. Approximately 10 milliliters was the volume of peripheral blood drawn from each donor. The germline gives CDR1 SEHNR, CDR2 FQNEAQ (reference sequence). V trimming: 5 bases; J trimming: 4 bases; junction bases outside the gene matches: 7. This CDR3 comprises 16 residues. This clonotype has just a few counts. Its target is unknown.

Specimen: blood. This TCR was sampled from a woman under 40 in good health. This chain joins TRBV7-9 and TRBJ2-3, with 12 bases identical to TRBD2. In DNA, the CDR3 is TGTGCCAGCAGCCACCTAGCGGGAGGGCTCGCAGATACGCAGTATTTT. It encodes CASSHLAGGLADTQYF.